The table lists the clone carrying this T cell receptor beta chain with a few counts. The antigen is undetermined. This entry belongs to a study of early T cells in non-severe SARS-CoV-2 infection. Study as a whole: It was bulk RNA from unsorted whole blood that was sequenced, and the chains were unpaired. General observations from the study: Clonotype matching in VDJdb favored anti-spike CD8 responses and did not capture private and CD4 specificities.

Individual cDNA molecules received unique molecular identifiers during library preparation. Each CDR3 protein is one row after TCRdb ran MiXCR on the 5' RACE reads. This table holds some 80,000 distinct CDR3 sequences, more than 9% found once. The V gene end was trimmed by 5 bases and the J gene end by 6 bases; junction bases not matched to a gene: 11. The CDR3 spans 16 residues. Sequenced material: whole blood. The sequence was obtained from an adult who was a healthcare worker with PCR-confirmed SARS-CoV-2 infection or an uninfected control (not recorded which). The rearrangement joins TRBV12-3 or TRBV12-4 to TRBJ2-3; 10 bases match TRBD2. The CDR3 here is CASSPGTSVRMDTQYF. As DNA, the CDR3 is TGTGCCAGCAGTCCGGGGACTAGCGTACGTATGGATACGCAGTATTTT.